This TCR beta chain was identified during a study of CD8 T cells in Susac syndrome. The RNA, 0.5 to 1 ug, was put through reverse transcription using random hexamers. Across 54 Vbeta and 13 Jbeta, TCR beta CDR3 was amplified with immunoSEQ multiplex PCR. Each CDR3 protein is one row after TCRdb ran MiXCR on the immunoSEQ multiplex PCR reads. The table has 400,000 or so distinct CDR3 sequences, more than 70% seen once. V dropped 4 bases and J dropped 3 bases, with 14 bases sitting between them. Germline values: CDR1 MNHEY, CDR2 SMNVEV (reference sequence). The CDR3 spans 15 residues. Input material: CD8+ T cells from PBMCs. The chain carries TRBV27 and TRBJ2-3; D gene ambiguous. The sequence derives from a human donor with multiple sclerosis. This chain's CDR3 is CASSSKTLETDTQYF. The CDR3 DNA follows: TGTGCCAGCAGTTCAAAAACCCTCGAGACAGATACGCAGTATTTT.